These 22 T cell receptor beta chains share one sample of origin, sequenced in a study of response to subunit inactivated influenza vaccine. A single record per CDR3 protein comes from TCRdb applying MiXCR to the RT-PCR reads. The repertoire holds more than 400,000 distinct CDR3 sequences, with approximately 11% as singletons. The sample in question was PBMCs from blood, obtained roughly 46 days after vaccination. The receptors were gathered from a man in his forties or fifties who received an inactivated influenza vaccine.

A remark on this clonotype: An end of the junction differs from the germline gene, which may be a read error. The V and J genes are TRBV20-1 and TRBJ2-2, with TRBD2 matching over 8 bases. From germline, CDR1 is DFQATT and CDR2 SNEGSKA (reference sequence). The CDR3 spans 11 residues. The CDR3 reads CSAGPGGVLFF. Here the CDR3 DNA reads TGCAGTGCTGGCCCCGGGGGGGTGCTGTTTTTT.

There are many counts of this clonotype. As DNA, the CDR3 is TGCAGTGCTAGAGATGGATCGTGGGCTGAAGCTTTCTTT. Its protein product is CSARDGSWAEAFF. The gene calls are TRBV20-1 and TRBJ1-1, with no clear D. The V gene's germline CDR1 is DFQATT and CDR2 SNEGSKA (reference sequence). This CDR3 spans 13 amino acids. V lost 0 bases to trimming and J lost 6 bases, with 11 bases between them.

The chain has TRBV5-5 and TRBJ2-1; D unresolved. Trimming pared 2 bases from V and 10 bases from J, leaving 13 bases between. The CDR3 contains 13 residues. CDR1 and CDR2 from the germline V gene are SGHKS and YYEKEE (reference sequence). In nucleotides, the CDR3 is TGTGCCAGCAGCTTCGAGCCCCTTGGGGAGCAGTTCTTC. This codes for CASSFEPLGEQFF.

V gene TRBV11-3 combines with J gene TRBJ2-1, with TRBD2 as a possible D gene (6 bases). The V end lost 3 bases, the J end lost 3 bases, and 15 bases lay between the germline ends. The CDR3 has 16 amino acids. The germline gives CDR1 SGHNT, CDR2 YENEEA. In DNA form, the CDR3 reads TGTGCCAGCAGCTTTAGATCCAGCGGGTTCTACAATGAGCAGTTCTTC. It is translated as CASSFRSSGFYNEQFF.

This clonotype has a count of ten or more. The chain links TRBV7-2 to TRBJ2-1, with 8 bases matching TRBD1. Germline loops: CDR1 SGHTA, CDR2 FQGNSA. V lost 4 bases to trimming and J lost 7 bases; unmatched junction nucleotides: 9. There are 15 residues in the CDR3. This CDR3 is CASSSLDRGWNEQFF. For the CDR3, the DNA is TGTGCCAGCAGCTCACTTGACAGGGGATGGAATGAGCAGTTCTTC.

CDR3: CSTGAETYNEQFF. DNA for the CDR3: TGCAGTACTGGGGCAGAGACGTACAATGAGCAGTTCTTC. The rearrangement joins TRBV29-1 to TRBJ2-1; tentative D call: TRBD1 (5 bases). The germline V gene has CDR1 SQVTM and CDR2 ANQGSEA. The CDR3 is 13 residues long.

V and J are TRBV6-5 and TRBJ2-2; D remains unclear. The CDR3 has 14 amino acids. The V gene lost 0 bases and the J gene lost 8 bases, with 10 bases spanning the gap. Per germline, CDR1 MNHEY and CDR2 SVGAGI. CDR3 nucleotides: TGTGCCAGCAGTTACTCTCCTTCACGAGGGGAGCTGTTTTTT. Its translation is CASSYSPSRGELFF.

This clonotype showed up many times. CDR3 nucleotide sequence: TGCGCCAGCAGCTATATCGAACTGAACACTGAAGCTTTCTTT. This gives the protein CASSYIELNTEAFF. The genes are TRBV5-1 and TRBJ1-1; D uncertain. The CDR3 totals 14 residues. Trimming took 3 bases from V and 0 from J, leaving 9 bases between them. Germline V lookup: CDR1 SGHRS, CDR2 YFSETQ.

This clonotype was counted many times. The genes are TRBV5-1 and TRBJ2-7, with D perhaps matching TRBD1 (6 bases). Trimming shortened V by 6 bases and J by 0 bases, and 13 bases separated the two germline ends. CDR1 SGHRS and CDR2 YFSETQ come from the germline V gene. There are 14 residues in the CDR3. CDR3 nucleotide sequence: TGCGCCAGCACTGACAGGTGGGACTCCTACGAGCAGTACTTC. Translating it yields CASTDRWDSYEQYF.

Regarding this clonotype: This may stem from a read error, because a much larger clone lies one nucleotide away. V is TRBV6-2 or TRBV6-3 and J is TRBJ2-7; TRBD2 matches 9 bases. With V trimmed by 6 bases and J by 0 bases, 6 bases remained unmatched. CDR3 length: 15 residues. CDR1 and CDR2 from the germline V gene are MNHEY and SVGEGT. The CDR3 sequence: CASSLAGDLSYEQYF. CDR3 bases: TGTGCCAGCAGCTTAGCGGGGGACCTCTCCTACGAGCAGTACTTC.

This clonotype was recorded at least ten times. One end of the junction varies from germline; a read error may be responsible. The J gene is TRBJ2-7, the V gene TRBV5-1; D not resolved. Per the germline V gene, CDR1 is SGHRS and CDR2 is YFSETQ. The CDR3 runs to 13 residues. CDR3 in DNA: TGTGCCAGCAGCTTACTGGGTAGCTACGAGCAGTACTTC. It encodes CASSLLGSYEQYF.

This clonotype has more than one count but fewer than ten. The chain combines TRBV10-3 with TRBJ2-2, with D tentatively TRBD1 (5 bases). V lost 2 bases and J 1 base, leaving 8 bases between the germline ends. The CDR3 sequence is 15 residues long. Germline V gene sequence: CDR1 ENHRY, CDR2 SYGVKD. DNA of the CDR3: TGTGCCATCAGTGAGGGGGCAGGGAACACCGGGGAGCTGTTTTTT. Its translation: CAISEGAGNTGELFF.

This clonotype showed up just a few times. The chain joins TRBV4-2 to TRBJ2-1, with 8 bases aligning to TRBD2. V lost 2 bases and J lost 9; bases outside the gene matches: 9. This CDR3 is 15 amino acids long. Germline CDR1 and CDR2: LGHNA and YNFKEQ. The CDR3 DNA is TGTGCCAGCAGCCAAAATGCGGGACTAGAGGCTGAGCAGTTCTTC. This encodes CASSQNAGLEAEQFF.

Many counts were recorded for this clonotype. The chain uses TRBV25-1 and TRBJ2-6; TRBD1 or TRBD2 may be the D gene (6 bases each). Germline loops: CDR1 MGHDK, CDR2 SYGVNS. With 5 bases removed from V and 0 bases from J, the gap between germline ends came to 11 bases. The length of the CDR3 is 16 residues. The CDR3 DNA follows: TGTGCCAGCAGTAAGGGGGAGGCCTCTGGGGCCAACGTCCTGACTTTC. Translating gives CASSKGEASGANVLTF. Full variable domain (missing parts from reference TRBV25-1 and TRBJ2-6): EADIYQTPRYLVIGTGKKITLECSQTMGHDKMYWYQQDPGMELHLIHYSYGVNSTEKGDLSSESTVSRIRTEHFPLTLESARPSHTSQYLCASSKGEASGANVLTFGAGSRLTVL.

This clonotype was counted many times. The chain is built from TRBV20-1 and TRBJ1-1; 7 bases match TRBD1. V was pared by 8 bases and J by 1 base, with 4 bases of the junction left unmatched. This CDR3 contains 12 residues. The V gene's germline CDR1 is DFQATT and CDR2 SNEGSKA (reference sequence). The DNA for the CDR3 is TGCAGTCCCCGACAGGGGAACACTGAAGCTTTCTTT. This codes for CSPRQGNTEAFF.

This clonotype has a count of ten or more. The V gene is TRBV4-3, the J gene TRBJ2-1; 10 positions match TRBD1. This CDR3 comprises 16 residues. Germline loops: CDR1 LGHNA, CDR2 YSLEER. V shed 1 base, J shed 8 bases, and the junction held 8 bases outside the gene matches. The CDR3 coding sequence is TGCGCCAGCAGCCAAGGGGGACAGGGGTTTCTCCATGAGCAGTTCTTC. Encoded protein: CASSQGGQGFLHEQFF.

The CDR3 sequence: CASSEVNTDTQYF. In nucleotides, the CDR3 is TGTGCCAGCAGCGAGGTAAACACAGATACGCAGTATTTT. This chain uses TRBV7-9 with TRBJ2-3, with D unresolved. The CDR3 is made up of 13 amino acids. The germline V gene has CDR1 SEHNR and CDR2 FQNEAQ (reference sequence). V lost 5 bases and J lost 2, with 8 bases in between.

The rearrangement uses TRBV11-1 and TRBJ2-7; 11 bases fit TRBD2. The CDR3 extends over 18 amino acids. Germline V gene sequence: CDR1 SGHAT, CDR2 FQDESV (reference sequence). V lost 1 base and J lost 2; bases outside the gene matches: 10. Written as DNA, the CDR3 is TGTGCCAGCAGCTTAGGTATTCTAGCGGGGGGCCCACCCTACGAGCAGTACTTC. Translating gives CASSLGILAGGPPYEQYF.

This chain links TRBV5-6 with TRBJ2-3; D unclear. Looked up from germline, CDR1 is SGHDT and CDR2 is YYEEEE. The V end was cut by 2 bases, the J end by 2 bases, with 9 bases between. This CDR3 comprises 14 residues. This chain's CDR3 is CASSLENPTDTQYF. CDR3 coding DNA: TGTGCCAGCAGCTTAGAAAACCCCACAGATACGCAGTATTTT.

This clonotype was seen a handful of times. CDR3 in DNA: TGCGCCAGCAGCTTGGAAGTCGCGGGGATCGGGGAGCTGTTTTTT. Protein product: CASSLEVAGIGELFF. The genes are TRBV5-1 and TRBJ2-2, with D perhaps TRBD2 (6 bases). Trimming left V 0 bases short and J 7 bases short, with 13 bases between. The length of the CDR3 is 15 residues. CDR1 is SGHRS, CDR2 YFSETQ, per germline.

V is TRBV7-6 and J is TRBJ2-5, with 8 bases that match TRBD1. CDR3 length: 16 residues. The trim removed 2 bases at V and 5 bases at J, leaving 10 bases unmatched. From germline, CDR1 is SGHVS and CDR2 FNYEAQ. CDR3 in DNA: TGTGCCAGCAGCTTAATACCAGGGGGCGCGTTGGAGACCCAGTACTTC. Translation gives CASSLIPGGALETQYF.

Only one count was recorded for this clonotype. The chain couples TRBV7-2 to TRBJ2-1; 8 nucleotides match TRBD2. This CDR3 spans 15 amino acids. Germline V gene data show CDR1 as SGHTA and CDR2 as FQGNSA. With 1 base clipped from V and 7 bases from J, the junction kept 6 bases outside the gene matches. The CDR3 region has the DNA TGTGCCAGCAGCTTAGGTAGCGGGAAGGGAAATGAGCAGTTCTTC. The encoded protein is CASSLGSGKGNEQFF.